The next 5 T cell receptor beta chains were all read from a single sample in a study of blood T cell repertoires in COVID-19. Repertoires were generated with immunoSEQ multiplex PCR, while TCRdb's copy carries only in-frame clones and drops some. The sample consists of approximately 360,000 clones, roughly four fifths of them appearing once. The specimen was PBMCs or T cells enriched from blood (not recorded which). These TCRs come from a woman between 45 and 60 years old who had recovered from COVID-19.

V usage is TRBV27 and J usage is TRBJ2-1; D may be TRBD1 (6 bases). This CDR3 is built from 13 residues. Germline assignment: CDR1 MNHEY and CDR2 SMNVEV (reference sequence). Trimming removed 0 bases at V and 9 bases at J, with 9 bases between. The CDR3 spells CASSLSARGEQFF. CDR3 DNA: TGTGCCAGCAGTTTATCGGCCAGGGGTGAGCAGTTCTTC.

The CDR3 region has the DNA TGTGCCATCAGGCCGGGGGGGACGAATGAGCAGTTCTTC. It specifies CAIRPGGTNEQFF. The V call is TRBV10-3, the J call TRBJ2-1; 8 positions agree with TRBD2. CDR1 is ENHRY and CDR2 is SYGVKD in the germline V gene. V shed 6 bases, J shed 7 bases, and the junction held 5 bases outside the gene matches. CDR3 size: 13 residues.

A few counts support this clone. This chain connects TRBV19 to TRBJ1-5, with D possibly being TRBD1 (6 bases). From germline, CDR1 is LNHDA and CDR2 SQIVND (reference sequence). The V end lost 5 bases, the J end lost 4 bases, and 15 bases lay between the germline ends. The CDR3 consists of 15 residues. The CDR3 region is CASSLRQVRNQPQHF. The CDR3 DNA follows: TGTGCCAGTAGTCTCCGACAGGTGCGAAATCAGCCCCAGCATTTT. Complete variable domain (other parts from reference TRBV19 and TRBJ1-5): DGGITQSPKYLFRKEGQNVTLSCEQNLNHDAMYWYRQDPGQGLRLIYYSQIVNDFQKGDIAEGYSVSREKKESFPLTVTSAQKNPTAFYLCASSLRQVRNQPQHFGDGTRLSIL.

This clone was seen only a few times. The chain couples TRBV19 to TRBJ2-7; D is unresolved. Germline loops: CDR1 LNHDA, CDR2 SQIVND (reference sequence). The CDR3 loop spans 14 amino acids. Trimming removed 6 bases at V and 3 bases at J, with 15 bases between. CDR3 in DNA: TGTGCCAGTAGCCCGTCCGAGGCTGGCTACGAGCAGTACTTC. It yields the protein CASSPSEAGYEQYF.

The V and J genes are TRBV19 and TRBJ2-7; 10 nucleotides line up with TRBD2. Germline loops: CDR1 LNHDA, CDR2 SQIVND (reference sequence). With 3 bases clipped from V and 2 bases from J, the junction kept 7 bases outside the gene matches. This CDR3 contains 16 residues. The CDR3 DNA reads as TGTGCCAGTAGTATCGACAGCGGGGGGGCAACCTACGAGCAGTACTTC. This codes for CASSIDSGGATYEQYF. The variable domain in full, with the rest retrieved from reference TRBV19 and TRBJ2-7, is DGGITQSPKYLFRKEGQNVTLSCEQNLNHDAMYWYRQDPGQGLRLIYYSQIVNDFQKGDIAEGYSVSREKKESFPLTVTSAQKNPTAFYLCASSIDSGGATYEQYFGPGTRLTVT.